This T cell receptor (beta chain) was sequenced in a study of cytomegalovirus exposure and HLA in healthy donors. The study drew the donors from its roughly 120-subject validation cohort, separate from the roughly 710-subject first cohort. Data came from immunoSEQ multiplex PCR; TCRdb stores just in-frame clones and leaves some out. Among 120,000 or so clones listed, roughly 88% were seen once. The CDR3 length is 14 residues. CDR1 and CDR2 (germline): SQVTM, ANQGSEA. Trimming cost V 3 bases and J 3 bases; bases outside gene matches: 4. This clonotype originated in a woman in her thirties in good health and CMV-seropositive. Sequenced sample: PBMCs. The chain joins TRBV29-1 to TRBJ1-2, with TRBD1 identical over 10 bases. CDR3: CSVEGQGPYYGYTF. CDR3 DNA: TGCAGCGTTGAGGGACAGGGGCCCTACTATGGCTACACCTTC.